The 3 T cell receptor beta chains in this list originate from one sample, sequenced in a study of blood T cell repertoires in COVID-19. The table came from immunoSEQ multiplex PCR; TCRdb's copy has only in-frame clones and leaves some out. The sample lists roughly 160,000 clones; 75% to 90% were seen once. The sample comprised peripheral blood. Source of these receptors: a woman aged 55 to 70 with acute or convalescent COVID-19.

The rearrangement joins TRBV9 to TRBJ1-6; 8 bases map to TRBD1. Germline loops: CDR1 SGDLS, CDR2 YYNGEE. The CDR3 is 15 residues long. V was clipped by 1 base and J by 9 bases; unmatched bases: 6. CDR3 DNA sequence: TGTGCCAGCAGCGTATCCCAGGGGGCGTCTTCACCCCTCCACTTT. Amino acid sequence: CASSVSQGASSPLHF.

J is TRBJ1-2 and V is TRBV10-3; the match to TRBD1 covers 10 bases. Trimming removed 10 bases from V and 3 bases from J; junction bases left unmatched: 11. Germline CDR1 reads ENHRY; CDR2 reads SYGVKD. The CDR3 is made up of 15 amino acids. DNA for the CDR3: TGTGCCAACCGACAGGGGGCGACCCCTGACTATGGCTACACCTTC. This gives the protein CANRQGATPDYGYTF.

The chain combines TRBV5-5 with TRBJ1-2; a weak D match, TRBD1 (5 bases). The length of the CDR3 is 15 residues. Trimming took off 2 bases at V and 1 base at J, with 12 bases between the two ends. The germline V gene encodes CDR1 SGHKS and CDR2 YYEKEE (reference sequence). The CDR3 here is CASSLTGDRNYGYTF. The CDR3 coding sequence is TGTGCCAGCAGCTTAACAGGAGACCGTAACTATGGCTACACCTTC.